Sequencing of this T cell receptor (beta chain) was carried out in a study of blood T cell repertoires in COVID-19. Study information: COVID-19 samples, acute and convalescent, were from the United States, Italy and Spain. Sources were T cells, B-cell-depleted T cells, or PBMCs; the material itself was cDNA or gDNA.

How the authors handled the data: Reference gene primer amplification gave nucleated cell count estimates. The assay was immunoSEQ multiplex PCR, and TCRdb's table has in-frame clones only and misses some. For V, J and clone size, that table is used; D and trimming come from the DNA. Of about 220,000 clones detected, around 88% appear once; the ten largest clones hold about 7.4%. The J segment lost 5 bases and the V segment lost 3 bases, leaving 4 bases of the junction unmatched. Looked up from germline, CDR1 is SQVTM and CDR2 is ANQGSEA. The length of the CDR3 is 14 residues. The source material was peripheral blood. This chain uses TRBV29-1 with TRBJ2-1; 10 bases line up with TRBD2. The clonotype was recovered from a woman aged 50 to 60 with acute or convalescent COVID-19. The CDR3 is CSVEGLAKNNEQFF. In DNA form, the CDR3 reads TGCAGCGTTGAGGGACTAGCGAAGAACAATGAGCAGTTCTTC.